These 14 T cell receptor beta chains originate from one sample sequenced in a study of CD8+ T cells in alopecia areata (dated by TCRdb to the late 2010s). The library came from the immunoSEQ multiplex PCR assay. RNA was extracted from all samples and reverse transcribed into cDNA as template for TCR sequencing. TCRdb obtained this table from immuneACCESS and retained in-frame rearrangements with V and J assigned. These tables miss some clones; where compared with another copy, unresolved V genes account for less than half of the shortfall, and the remainder is unexplained. The sample data list around 270,000 clones, and about three fifths of these were observed just once. The top ten clonotypes cover approximately 2% of the sample. This specimen's time point label, interpreted: less than 25 weeks on oral tofacitinib. The sample's treatment or condition label, in plain terms: oral pan-JAK inhibitor, 5-10 mg twice daily.

The specimen comprised CD4+ T cells sorted from blood, sampled at week 24, from a patient treated with tofacitinib. Receptor source: a human donor with alopecia areata.

The V gene is TRBV30, the J gene TRBJ2-7; 9 positions match TRBD1. Trimming took 3 bases from V and 5 from J; bases not matched to a gene: 8. CDR1 GTSNPN and CDR2 SVGIG come from the germline V gene (reference sequence). The CDR3 consists of 14 residues. DNA of the CDR3: TGTGCCTGGAGCCCAATCGGGACAGGGAACGAGCAGTACTTC. Translated, it gives CAWSPIGTGNEQYF.

The chain recombines TRBV5-1 with TRBJ1-6; no clear D gene. The length of the CDR3 is 14 residues. The germline CDR1 and CDR2 sequences are SGHRS and YFSETQ. Trimming took 4 bases from V and 7 from J, leaving 12 bases between them. DNA of the CDR3: TGCGCCAGCAGCCCCGACGGGGTAAATTCACCCCTCCACTTT. Translating it yields CASSPDGVNSPLHF.

This sequence joins TRBV29-1 and TRBJ2-1, with a tentative D call TRBD1 (8 bases). Germline CDR1 and CDR2: SQVTM and ANQGSEA. The CDR3 is 13 amino acids. V lost 7 bases and J lost 4, with 14 bases in between. This chain's CDR3 is CSGTGGGYNEQFF. As DNA, the CDR3 is TGCAGCGGCACAGGGGGGGGTTACAATGAGCAGTTCTTC.

This clone was seen a handful of times. The chain couples TRBV23-1 to TRBJ1-5, with 9 bases that match TRBD1. TRBV23-1 carries the ORF label, with uncertain function. There are 15 residues in the CDR3. Germline trimming cut 6 bases from V and 7 bases from J; bases unmatched to any gene: 10. The CDR3 region is CASRNKDRGRQPQHF. CDR3 nucleotides: TGCGCCAGCAGAAACAAGGACAGGGGCAGGCAGCCCCAGCATTTT.

Points on this clone: This may be a read error, as it is one base from a much larger clone. This rearrangement joins TRBV2 to TRBJ2-3; D remains unclear. Germline lookup yields CDR1 SNHLY and CDR2 FYNNEI. V lost 6 bases to trimming and J lost 2 bases, with 6 bases between them. The CDR3 sequence is 12 residues long. CDR3 sequence (DNA): TGTGCCAGCAGACCGAACACAGATACGCAGTATTTT. Its protein is CASRPNTDTQYF.

The CDR3 sequence is CAWSRGPNTDTQYF. The CDR3 DNA sequence: TGTGCCTGGAGCAGGGGCCCTAACACAGATACGCAGTATTTT. The chain has TRBV30 and TRBJ2-3, with D possibly TRBD1 on 6 matching bases. The CDR3 loop spans 14 amino acids. Germline loops: CDR1 GTSNPN, CDR2 SVGIG (reference sequence). Trimming shortened V by 3 bases and J by 2 bases, and 12 bases separated the two germline ends.

V gene TRBV4-1 combines with J gene TRBJ2-2; D unclear. Per germline, CDR1 MGHRA and CDR2 YSYEKL. The V gene lost 1 base and the J gene lost 7 bases, with 10 bases spanning the gap. The length of the CDR3 is 14 residues. CDR3 DNA sequence: TGCGCCAGCAGCCAAGTGGCGTTCATCGGGGAGCTGTTTTTT. Translated, it gives CASSQVAFIGELFF.

V is TRBV29-1 and J is TRBJ1-1, with TRBD1 matching 7 bases. Germline V gives CDR1 SQVTM, CDR2 ANQGSEA. Trimming removed 8 bases from V and 0 bases from J; junction bases left unmatched: 6. The CDR3 has 13 residues. The CDR3 protein is CSLRTGMNTEAFF. Written as DNA, the CDR3 is TGCAGCTTACGGACAGGCATGAACACTGAAGCTTTCTTT. The full variable domain, rest sourced from reference TRBV29-1 and TRBJ1-1, is SAVISQKPSRDICQRGTSLTIQCQVDSQVTMMFWYRQQPGQSLTLIATANQGSEATYESGFVIDKFPISRPNLTFSTLTVSNMSPEDSSIYLCSLRTGMNTEAFFGQGTRLTVV.

The V and J genes are TRBV29-1 and TRBJ1-2; no firm D call. The germline V gene encodes CDR1 SQVTM and CDR2 ANQGSEA. Trimming shortened V by 2 bases and J by 2 bases, and 3 bases separated the two germline ends. The CDR3 consists of 11 residues. CDR3 nucleotides: TGCAGCGTTGAACTGAACTATGGCTACACCTTC. Protein product: CSVELNYGYTF.

The rearrangement links TRBV25-1 to TRBJ2-7, with a tentative D call TRBD2 (7 bases). The CDR3 is 14 residues long. Germline CDR1 MGHDK, CDR2 SYGVNS. V lost 5 bases to trimming and J lost 6 bases, with 17 bases between them. As DNA, the CDR3 is TGTGCCAGCAGTCCGGGGGGCGCATGGACCGAGCAGTACTTC. Translated: CASSPGGAWTEQYF.

This rearrangement joins TRBV30 to TRBJ2-7; 10 bases are shared with TRBD2. V trimming: 0 bases; J trimming: 3 bases; junction bases outside the gene matches: 2. Germline CDR1 reads GTSNPN; CDR2 reads SVGIG (reference sequence). The CDR3 length is 14 residues. CDR3 coding DNA: TGTGCCTGGAGTGTTAGCGGGGGGAGCTACGAGCAGTACTTC. Encoded protein: CAWSVSGGSYEQYF.

This chain uses TRBV4-1 with TRBJ1-5; D is unresolved. The germline V and J ends were trimmed by 0 bases and 6 bases, with 9 bases remaining between them. Germline CDR1 MGHRA, CDR2 YSYEKL. The CDR3 has 14 residues. The DNA of the CDR3 is TGCGCCAGCAGCCAAGATGACGGTGTTCAGCCCCAGCATTTT. Translated, it gives CASSQDDGVQPQHF.

The genes are TRBV2 and TRBJ2-4; D not resolved. CDR3 length: 14 residues. From germline, CDR1 is SNHLY and CDR2 FYNNEI. The ends were cut back, 6 bases at V and 2 bases at J, with 11 bases in the middle. The CDR3 nucleotides are TGTGCCAGCAGGTCGTCCGAGTCCAAAAACATTCAGTACTTC. It specifies CASRSSESKNIQYF.

The CDR3 reads CSAGGPYEQYF. The CDR3 bases are TGCAGCGCTGGGGGACCCTACGAGCAGTACTTC. J is TRBJ2-7 and V is TRBV29-1, with D possibly called TRBD1 or TRBD2 (5 bases each). Per germline, CDR1 SQVTM and CDR2 ANQGSEA. Trimming left V 7 bases short and J 2 bases short, with 9 bases between. The CDR3 consists of 11 residues.